This TCR beta chain came from a study of a mutant IDH1 vaccine in newly diagnosed glioma. Study at large: Week 35 was assigned to visit V12, and week 47 was assigned to visit V13.

Details on this clone: Its target is not known.

The assay was immunoSEQ multiplex PCR, and TCRdb's table has in-frame clones only and misses some. This table holds over 45,000 clones, around 92% found once. From germline, CDR1 is SEHNR and CDR2 FQNEAQ (reference sequence). Between the trimmed V and J ends, which lost 3 bases and 1 base, there was a span of 9 bases. The CDR3 is 15 residues long. Time point denoted: week 35, safety follow-up. Vaccinated patients received 300 ug of mutant IDH1 20-mer peptide per dose, with topical imiquimod. The chain is built from TRBV7-9 and TRBJ2-2, with no clear D. The sample consisted of PBMCs, taken from a glioma patient whose treatment included an IDH1 peptide vaccine. This clonotype was obtained from a man aged 50 to 59 with glioma. The CDR3 is CASSLEWQNTGELFF. The CDR3 DNA reads TGTGCCAGCAGCTTGGAGTGGCAGAACACCGGGGAGCTGTTTTTT.